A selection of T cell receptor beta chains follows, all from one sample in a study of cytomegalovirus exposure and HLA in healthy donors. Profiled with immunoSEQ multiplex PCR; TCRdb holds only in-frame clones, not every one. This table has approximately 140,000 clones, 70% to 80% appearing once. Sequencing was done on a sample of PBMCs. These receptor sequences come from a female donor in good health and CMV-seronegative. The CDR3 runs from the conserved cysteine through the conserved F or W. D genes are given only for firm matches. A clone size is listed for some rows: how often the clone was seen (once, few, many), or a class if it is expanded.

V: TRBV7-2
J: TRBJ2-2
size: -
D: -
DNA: TGTGCCAGCAGACCTGGACTACCGAACACCGGGGAGCTGTTTTTT
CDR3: CASRPGLPNTGELFF

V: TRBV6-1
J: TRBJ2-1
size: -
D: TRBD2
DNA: TGTGCCAGCAGTGAGGGACTAGCGGGATGGGATGAGCAGTTCTTC
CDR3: CASSEGLAGWDEQFF

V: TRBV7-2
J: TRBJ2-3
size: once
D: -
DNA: TGTGCCAGCAGCTCGAACTTCCGGGTGGAATCGGATACGCAGTATTTT
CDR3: CASSSNFRVESDTQYF

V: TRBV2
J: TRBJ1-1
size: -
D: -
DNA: TGTGCCAGCAGTGAAGGGAGAGTATCGAACACTGAAGCTTTCTTT
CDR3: CASSEGRVSNTEAFF

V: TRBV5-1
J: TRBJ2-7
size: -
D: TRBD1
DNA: TGCGCCAGCAGTCAGGGGGACAGGGGGGGCGAGCAGTACTTC
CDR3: CASSQGDRGGEQYF

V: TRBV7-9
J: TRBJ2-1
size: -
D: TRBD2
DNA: TGTGCCAGCAGCTTAGGGACTAGCGAATTCTCCTACAATGAGCAGTTCTTC
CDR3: CASSLGTSEFSYNEQFF

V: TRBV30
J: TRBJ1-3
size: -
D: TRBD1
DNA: TGTGCCTGGAGTGGGGGGACAGGCGCCTCTGGAAACACCATATATTTT
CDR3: CAWSGGTGASGNTIYF

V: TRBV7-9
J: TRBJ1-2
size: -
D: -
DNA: TGTGCCAGCAGCTTAGTCGTTACTGCTAACTATGGCTACACCTTC
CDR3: CASSLVVTANYGYTF

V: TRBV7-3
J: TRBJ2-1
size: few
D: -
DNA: TGTGCCAGCAGCACACAATCACAGGGATACAATGAGCAGTTCTTC
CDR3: CASSTQSQGYNEQFF

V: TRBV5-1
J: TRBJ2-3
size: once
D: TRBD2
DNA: TGCGCCAGCAGCCCCCGACTAGCGGGGGGGCCGTCAGGCACAAATACGCAGTATTTT
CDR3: CASSPRLAGGPSGTNTQYF

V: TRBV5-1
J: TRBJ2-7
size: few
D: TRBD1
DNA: TGCGCCAGCAGCCCGCTGGAGACAGGGGGAACCTACGAGCAGTACTTC
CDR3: CASSPLETGGTYEQYF

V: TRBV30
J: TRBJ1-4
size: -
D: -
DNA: TGTGCCTGGAGTGTTGGGGCCCTTAATGAAAAACTGTTTTTT
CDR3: CAWSVGALNEKLFF

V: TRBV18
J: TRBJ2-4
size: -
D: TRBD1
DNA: TGTGCCAGCTCACCCCCCGGACAGGGCGAAAACATTCAGTACTTC
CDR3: CASSPPGQGENIQYF

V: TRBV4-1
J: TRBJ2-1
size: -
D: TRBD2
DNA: TGCGCCAGCAGCCCGGGACTAGCGGGAGTAGGCGAGCAGTTCTTC
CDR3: CASSPGLAGVGEQFF

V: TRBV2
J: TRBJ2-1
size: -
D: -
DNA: TGTGCCAGCAGTGAAGACGGGGTTTACAATGAGCAGTTCTTC
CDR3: CASSEDGVYNEQFF

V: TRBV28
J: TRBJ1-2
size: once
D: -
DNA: TGTGCCAGCAGTTTTTTAAACTATGGCTACACCTTC
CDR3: CASSFLNYGYTF

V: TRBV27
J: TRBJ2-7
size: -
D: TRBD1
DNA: TGTGCCAGCACTCCGGGACAGGGCCGCCACGAGCAGTACTTC
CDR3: CASTPGQGRHEQYF

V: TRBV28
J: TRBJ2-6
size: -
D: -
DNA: TGTGCCAGCAGTTTATCAGGGTCTGGGGCCAACGTCCTGACTTTC
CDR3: CASSLSGSGANVLTF

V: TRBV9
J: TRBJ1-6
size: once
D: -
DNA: TGTGCCAGCAGCGTAGAGGACACTCATAATTCACCCCTCCACTTT
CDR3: CASSVEDTHNSPLHF

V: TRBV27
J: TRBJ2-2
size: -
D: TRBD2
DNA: TGTGCCAGCAGTTCACGCGGGAGGGCCTTTGGGGAGCTGTTTTTT
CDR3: CASSSRGRAFGELFF

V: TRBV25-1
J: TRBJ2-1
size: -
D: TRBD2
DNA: TGTGCCAGCAGTGAATTTATAGGGCGGGGGATATACAATGAGCAGTTCTTC
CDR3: CASSEFIGRGIYNEQFF

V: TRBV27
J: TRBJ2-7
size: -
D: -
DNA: TGTGCCCCGAGGTCAGGGGTGTCCTACGAGCAGTACTTC
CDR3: CAPRSGVSYEQYF

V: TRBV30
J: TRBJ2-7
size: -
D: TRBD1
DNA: TGTGCCTGGGCGACAGGGGCAAGCTACGAGCAGTACTTC
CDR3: CAWATGASYEQYF

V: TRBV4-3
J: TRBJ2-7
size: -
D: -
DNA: TGCGCCAGCAGCCAATTTTGGGGCACGGCCTCCTACGAGCAGTACTTC
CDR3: CASSQFWGTASYEQYF

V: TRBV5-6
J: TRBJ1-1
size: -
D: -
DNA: TGTGCCAGCAGCGGCCGGAGGAACACTGAAGCTTTCTTT
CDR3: CASSGRRNTEAFF

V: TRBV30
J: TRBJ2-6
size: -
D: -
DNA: TGTGCCTCCGGAAGGTTAGGGGCTGGGGCCAACGTCCTGACTTTC
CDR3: CASGRLGAGANVLTF

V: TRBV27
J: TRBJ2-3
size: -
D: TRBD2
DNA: TGTGCCAGCAGTCCCGCCTGGACTAGTGGCACAGATACGCAGTATTTT
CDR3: CASSPAWTSGTDTQYF

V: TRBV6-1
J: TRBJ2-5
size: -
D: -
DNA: TGTGCCAGCAGCCCCTCAGATCGAGAGACCCAGTACTTC
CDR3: CASSPSDRETQYF

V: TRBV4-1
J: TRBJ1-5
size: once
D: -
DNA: TGCGCCAGCAGCCTCCAATTCAGTGCCCAGCCCCAGCATTTT
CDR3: CASSLQFSAQPQHF

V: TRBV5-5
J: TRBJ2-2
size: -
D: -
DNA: TGTGCCAGCAGCCGTCAGGGGGGACTTGCCGGGGAGCTGTTTTTT
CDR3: CASSRQGGLAGELFF